This is a list of T cell receptor beta chains from one sample in a study of CD8 T cells in ankylosing spondylitis. TCRdb passed the 5' RACE reads through MiXCR, listing each CDR3 protein once. The data hold 200,000 to 250,000 distinct CDR3 sequences, with about a sixth observed a single time. The material sequenced was blood, either unsorted or a sorted T cell fraction (not recorded which). These receptors were obtained from a male donor with ankylosing spondylitis. CDR3s include the opening cysteine and the closing phenylalanine or tryptophan. The order of the fields is clone size, V gene, J gene, D gene, CDR3 DNA, CDR3 protein. A D gene is named only where the DNA matches it firmly. Some rows have no size entry. The others give once, few or many, or a class for an expanded clone.

>few|TRBV12-3/TRBV12-4|TRBJ1-5|NA
TGTGCCAGCAGTTCGACAGTCAACAATCAGCCCCAGCATTTT
CASSSTVNNQPQHF
>few|TRBV12-5|TRBJ1-4|NA
TGTGCTAGTGGCAGGGACGATGAAAAACTGTTTTTT
CASGRDDEKLFF
>many|TRBV12-3/TRBV12-4|TRBJ2-7|NA
TGTGCCAGCAGTTACGGGGGTTCCTACGAGCAGTACTTC
CASSYGGSYEQYF
>few|TRBV2|TRBJ2-1|TRBD2
TGTGCCAGCAGTGCTCCTAGCGGGGTCACAAGCTCCTACAATGAGCAGTTCTTC
CASSAPSGVTSSYNEQFF
>NA|TRBV4-1|TRBJ2-7|TRBD1
TGCGCCAGCAGCCCGACAGGGTCGTGGGAGCAGTACTTC
CASSPTGSWEQYF
>NA|TRBV28|TRBJ2-2|TRBD1
TGTGCCAGCAGTTTGGGGACAGGGGACACCGGGGAGCTGTTTTTT
CASSLGTGDTGELFF
>few|TRBV3-1|TRBJ2-7|TRBD2
TGTGCCAGCAGCCTGAGCGGGGGCACACCCTACGAGCAGTACTTC
CASSLSGGTPYEQYF
>few|TRBV3-1|TRBJ2-1|TRBD2
TGTGCCAGCAGCCAAGTTAGCGGGGGGGCTAATGAGCAGTTCTTC
CASSQVSGGANEQFF
>few|TRBV6-2/TRBV6-3|TRBJ2-3|NA
TGTGCCAGCAGTTACTCGCCAAATCCCACGCCCACAGTTCGTTCTCTCGTCACAGATACGCAGTATTTT
CASSYSPNPTPTVRSLVTDTQYF
>few|TRBV3-1|TRBJ2-6|NA
TGTGCCAGCAGCCAAGAAAGCTTCCTCGGTCACTTGCATTTC
CASSQESFLGHLHF
>NA|TRBV27|TRBJ2-3|TRBD2
TGTGCCAGCAGTCCGCGGACTAGCGGGGGCACAGATACGCAGTATTTT
CASSPRTSGGTDTQYF
>few|TRBV28|TRBJ2-7|TRBD2
TGTGCCAGCAGTTCCAACCTCTGGACTAGCGGGGAGGACGAGCAGTACTTC
CASSSNLWTSGEDEQYF
>few|TRBV7-9|TRBJ2-2|TRBD1
TGTGCCAGCAGCCCAGGACAGGATAACACCGGGGAGCTGTTTTTT
CASSPGQDNTGELFF
>many|TRBV12-3/TRBV12-4|TRBJ2-1|NA
TGTGCCAGCAGTCCCGCCAATGAGCAGTTCTTC
CASSPANEQFF
>NA|TRBV6-5|TRBJ1-4|TRBD1
TGTGCCAGCAGTCCCGACAGGGAGGGTGAAAAACTGTTTTTT
CASSPDREGEKLFF
>NA|TRBV12-3/TRBV12-4|TRBJ1-5|NA
TGTGCCAGCAGTTTATCGGGGCCCCAGCATTTT
CASSLSGPQHF
>NA|TRBV4-3|TRBJ2-1|NA
TGCGCCAGCAGCCAAGATGCCGGGAGTAGGAATGAGCAGTTCTTC
CASSQDAGSRNEQFF
>NA|TRBV21-1|TRBJ1-2|NA
NA
CASSKVGRGANYGYTF
>few|TRBV12-3/TRBV12-4|TRBJ2-1|NA
TGTGCCAGCAGTTTGAAGGGGGGGAGAGACAATGAGCAGTTCTTC
CASSLKGGRDNEQFF
>few|TRBV27|TRBJ2-3|NA
TGTGCCAGCAGTTTATGGTACAACACAGATACGCAGTATTTT
CASSLWYNTDTQYF
>NA|TRBV29-1|TRBJ2-5|TRBD2
TGCAGCGTGACTAGCGGGGGGGCAGGGGAGACCCAGTACTTC
CSVTSGGAGETQYF
>NA|TRBV4-2|TRBJ2-1|NA
TGTGCCAGCAGCCAAGATCCGGTCGGGGACAATGAGCAGTTCTTC
CASSQDPVGDNEQFF
>few|TRBV29-1|TRBJ2-7|NA
TGCAGCGTTGGGGTACAGCTAAACACCTACGAGCAGTACTTC
CSVGVQLNTYEQYF
>many|TRBV4-1|TRBJ2-5|TRBD2
TGCGCCAGCAGCCAAACAGCGGGAGACCAAGAGACCCAGTACTTC
CASSQTAGDQETQYF
>NA|TRBV21-1|TRBJ2-5|NA
TGTGCCAGCAGCAAAGCGCCCCGGACTAGCTGGGGGGGCCAAGAGACCCGGTACTTC
CASSKAPRTSWGGQETRYF
>few|TRBV5-6|TRBJ1-1|NA
TGTGCCAGCAGCTTTCGGGGGGGCACTGAAGCTTTCTTT
CASSFRGGTEAFF
>NA|TRBV7-2|TRBJ2-1|NA
TGTGCCAGCAGCTTAGGGTATGGGAGTGAGCAGTTCTTC
CASSLGYGSEQFF
>few|TRBV12-3/TRBV12-4|TRBJ2-7|TRBD2
TGTGCCAGCAGTTTGAGCGGGAGGGCCTACGAGCAGTACTTC
CASSLSGRAYEQYF
>few|TRBV30|TRBJ2-7|TRBD1
TGTGCCTGGAGTGTCGGGACAGGTTCCTACGAGCAGTACTTC
CAWSVGTGSYEQYF
>NA|TRBV11-1|TRBJ2-5|NA
TGTGCCAGCAGCTTACACCCCCAAGAGACCCAGTACTTC
CASSLHPQETQYF
>few|TRBV6-2/TRBV6-3|TRBJ2-1|TRBD1
TGTGCCAGCAGCTCTGATCGGGACAGGGGGGATCCGGGTGAGCAGTTCTTC
CASSSDRDRGDPGEQFF
>many|TRBV29-1|TRBJ2-2|TRBD2
TGCAGCGCTTTAGCGGGATCCGGGGAGCTGTTTTTT
CSALAGSGELFF
>NA|TRBV7-6|TRBJ2-2|NA
TGTGCCAGCAGCCTGGAAGGCGATTCGAACACCGGGGAGCTGTTTTTT
CASSLEGDSNTGELFF
>few|TRBV12-3/TRBV12-4|TRBJ2-1|NA
TGTGCCAGCAGCCTAGGGGGGTACTCCTACAATGAGCAGTTCTTC
CASSLGGYSYNEQFF
>NA|TRBV6-1|TRBJ1-1|TRBD1
TGTGCCAGCAGTGAACCGACAGGGATGACTGAAGCTTTCTTT
CASSEPTGMTEAFF
>few|TRBV4-2|TRBJ2-5|TRBD2
TGTGCCAGCAGCCAAGAGGAGGGTCCAGCGGGAGTAGAGACCCAGTACTTC
CASSQEEGPAGVETQYF
>few|TRBV7-6|TRBJ2-3|TRBD1
TGTGCCAGCAGCTTAGAACAGGGGTCAGATACGCAGTATTTT
CASSLEQGSDTQYF
>many|TRBV4-1|TRBJ2-1|NA
TGCGCCAGCAGCCAAGTAGCGTTAGGGGCCAATGAGCAGTTCTTC
CASSQVALGANEQFF
>few|TRBV27|TRBJ1-2|TRBD1
TGTGCCAGCAGCTCTCTGACAGGGTTTGGCTACACCTTC
CASSSLTGFGYTF
>NA|TRBV6-1|TRBJ2-5|TRBD2
TGTGCCAGCAGTACCGCGGGGGGCGGGGAGACCCAGTACTTC
CASSTAGGGETQYF
>NA|TRBV20-1|TRBJ1-1|TRBD1
TGCAGTGCTAGAGAGGACAGGGTGAACACTGAAGCTTTCTTT
CSAREDRVNTEAFF
>NA|TRBV24-1|TRBJ2-1|NA
TGTGCCACCAGTGATTTGCAGGGGGGGTCCTACAATGAGCAGTTCTTC
CATSDLQGGSYNEQFF
>few|TRBV28|TRBJ1-2|NA
TGTGCCAGCAACACTCCTCTGGGTGCCTATGGCTACACCTTC
CASNTPLGAYGYTF
>few|TRBV4-1|TRBJ2-1|NA
TGCGCCAGCAGCCAAGCCGGTCAGTCGGGCAATGAGCAGTTCTTC
CASSQAGQSGNEQFF
>few|TRBV5-1|TRBJ2-1|NA
TGCGCCAGCAACCCGGGGACGATATACAATGAGCAGTTCTTC
CASNPGTIYNEQFF
>NA|TRBV7-9|TRBJ1-1|NA
TGTGCCAGCAGCACATTGGACAGAGAAAACACTGAAGCTTTCTTT
CASSTLDRENTEAFF
>many|TRBV12-3/TRBV12-4|TRBJ2-2|NA
TGTGCCAGCACCGGACGGAAGAACACCGGGGAGCTGTTTTTT
CASTGRKNTGELFF
>NA|TRBV9|TRBJ2-2|TRBD2
TGTGCCAGCAGCGTAGTCAGCGGGGGCGGCACCGGGGAGCTGTTTTTT
CASSVVSGGGTGELFF
>NA|TRBV3-1|TRBJ2-7|NA
TGTGCCAGCAGCCATTCATCCGGAGAGACCTACGAGCAGTACTTC
CASSHSSGETYEQYF
>many|TRBV5-1|TRBJ2-1|TRBD1
TGCGCCAGCAGCTGGACAGGAACGTATGAGCAGTTCTTC
CASSWTGTYEQFF
>NA|TRBV27|TRBJ2-1|TRBD1
TGTGCCAGCAGTACCTCCCAGACAGGGTACAATGAGCAGTTCTTC
CASSTSQTGYNEQFF
>few|TRBV29-1|TRBJ2-2|NA
TGCAGCGCAGAGGGAGGGGGAGGAGGCGGGGAGCTGTTTTTT
CSAEGGGGGGELFF
>NA|TRBV6-1|TRBJ2-7|NA
TGTGCCAGCAGTCCCCTCGCAGGGCCCTACGAGCAGTACTTC
CASSPLAGPYEQYF